A single sample gave rise to the 14 T cell receptor beta chains below, sequenced in a study of identifying expanded T cells in peripheral blood. Sequencing was performed with immunoSEQ multiplex PCR; in TCRdb, only in-frame clones are kept and a portion is missing. The sample lists about 100,000 clones; around 89% were seen once. The sample consisted of blood. The receptors were sampled from a person aged 18 to 70 in good health.

The gene calls are TRBV14 and TRBJ2-2, with a possible D match to TRBD2 (6 bases). Trimming removed 4 bases from V and 4 bases from J, with 19 bases in between. The CDR3 loop spans 17 amino acids. CDR1 SGHDN and CDR2 FVKESK come from the germline V gene. The CDR3 spells CASSPIGEVWGTGELFF. The DNA of the CDR3 is TGTGCCAGCAGCCCCATCGGGGAGGTCTGGGGCACCGGGGAGCTGTTTTTT.

This chain joins TRBV7-9 and TRBJ2-7, with a weak D call TRBD1 (6 bases). Deletions cut 1 base from V and 1 base from J, with 11 bases between. Germline assignment: CDR1 SEHNR and CDR2 FQNEAQ (reference sequence). The CDR3 contains 15 residues. DNA for the CDR3: TGTGCCAGCAGCTTAGAGGCAGGGGTGTCCTACGAGCAGTACTTC. The encoded protein is CASSLEAGVSYEQYF.

CDR3 protein: CASSPGTGDATYEQYF. The CDR3 coding sequence is TGTGCCAGCAGCCCGGGGACAGGCGATGCGACGTACGAGCAGTACTTC. V usage is TRBV5-5 and J usage is TRBJ2-7, with 8 bases lining up with TRBD1. The CDR3 spans 16 residues. V was clipped by 4 bases and J by 4 bases; unmatched bases: 13. Germline CDR1 reads SGHKS; CDR2 reads YYEKEE (reference sequence).

The chain combines TRBV6-5 with TRBJ2-3; 9 nucleotides match TRBD1. Germline CDR1 MNHEY, CDR2 SVGAGI. The trim removed 8 bases at V and 1 base at J, leaving 7 bases unmatched. The length of the CDR3 is 15 residues. The CDR3 DNA follows: TGTGCCAGCGGTATAACAGGGGGCGGCACAGATACGCAGTATTTT. Translated, it gives CASGITGGGTDTQYF.

The V gene is TRBV30, the J gene TRBJ1-2; D is uncertain. The CDR3 is made up of 14 amino acids. Germline values: CDR1 GTSNPN, CDR2 SVGIG (reference sequence). Trimming removed 5 bases from V and 3 bases from J, with 16 bases in between. The CDR3 sequence is CAWVPVGSHYGYTF. CDR3 nucleotide sequence: TGTGCCTGGGTACCTGTTGGCTCTCACTATGGCTACACCTTC.

The chain is built from TRBV29-1 and TRBJ2-3, with TRBD1 matching over 7 bases. V lost 5 bases, J lost 1 base, and 6 bases stayed unmatched. Germline assignment: CDR1 SQVTM and CDR2 ANQGSEA. The CDR3 contains 14 residues. CDR3 residues: CSVYGTARTDTQYF. The CDR3 DNA follows: TGCAGCGTTTATGGGACAGCACGCACAGATACGCAGTATTTT.

The chain carries TRBV28 and TRBJ1-2, with D perhaps TRBD1 (6 bases). Germline V lookup: CDR1 MDHEN, CDR2 SYDVKM. This CDR3 spans 15 amino acids. Trimming took 5 bases from V and 8 from J, leaving 21 bases between them. CDR3 sequence (DNA): TGTGCCAGCAGTCTCCCCGGGGGGGGGCCTGGGGGCTACACCTTC. Its protein is CASSLPGGGPGGYTF.

This chain connects TRBV7-9 to TRBJ1-1; D is perhaps TRBD1 (6 bases). The CDR3 spans 15 residues. The germline V and J ends were trimmed by 6 bases and 3 bases, with 17 bases remaining between them. Germline values: CDR1 SEHNR, CDR2 FQNEAQ (reference sequence). The chain's CDR3 is CASRPKQGWDTEAFF. DNA of the CDR3: TGTGCCAGCAGGCCTAAACAGGGATGGGACACTGAAGCTTTCTTT.

This clone has more than one count but fewer than ten. The V gene is TRBV4-2, the J gene TRBJ1-3, with D possibly TRBD1 on 5 matching bases. Per germline, CDR1 LGHNA and CDR2 YNFKEQ. The CDR3 contains 15 residues. V lost 0 bases and J 2 bases, leaving 8 bases between the germline ends. For the CDR3, the DNA is TGTGCCAGCAGCCAAGACGGGGGAACTGGAAACACCATATATTTT. Its translation: CASSQDGGTGNTIYF.

The genes are TRBV6-5 and TRBJ2-3, with D uncertain. The germline V gene has CDR1 MNHEY and CDR2 SVGAGI. The ends were cut back, 2 bases at V and 1 base at J, with 7 bases in the middle. The CDR3 extends over 14 amino acids. CDR3 DNA: TGTGCCAGCAGTTACCGACAAGGCACAGATACGCAGTATTTT. Translation: CASSYRQGTDTQYF.

The V and J genes are TRBV21-1 and TRBJ1-5; the table calls TRBD1, which could not be checked here. TRBV21-1 is a listed pseudogene. The CDR3 extends over 17 amino acids. In nucleotides, the CDR3 is TGTGCCAGCAGCGATCCCTCCGACAGGGGGCGGGGACAGCCCCAGCATTTT. Translation: CASSDPSDRGRGQPQHF.

This clone appeared a few times. The chain links TRBV10-3 to TRBJ2-2; D is undetermined. The CDR3 covers 17 residues. With 2 bases removed from V and 0 bases from J, the gap between germline ends came to 13 bases. CDR1 ENHRY and CDR2 SYGVKD come from the germline V gene. The CDR3 nucleotides are TGTGCCATCAGTGAGCTTGCACAGCCCCCGAACACCGGGGAGCTGTTTTTT. Amino acid sequence: CAISELAQPPNTGELFF.

The chain links TRBV29-1 to TRBJ2-1; the D is unclear. CDR1 and CDR2 from the germline V gene are SQVTM and ANQGSEA. The length of the CDR3 is 12 residues. V lost 4 bases to trimming and J lost 8 bases, with 12 bases between them. CDR3 sequence: CSVVVSRHEQFF. The DNA for the CDR3 is TGCAGCGTTGTGGTGTCCAGGCATGAGCAGTTCTTC.

The chain recombines TRBV19 with TRBJ1-2; D is unresolved. Germline CDR1 reads LNHDA; CDR2 reads SQIVND (reference sequence). CDR3 size: 14 residues. Trimming shortened V by 7 bases and J by 1 base, and 13 bases separated the two germline ends. CDR3 in amino acids: CASKMRTDNYGYTF. The CDR3 DNA sequence: TGTGCCAGTAAAATGAGAACGGATAACTATGGCTACACCTTC.